Reported below is one T cell receptor beta chain. This sample was taken from a study of T cells after yellow fever vaccination. A single record per CDR3 protein comes from TCRdb applying MiXCR to the 5' RACE reads. This sample carries about 320,000 distinct CDR3 sequences, around 4.3% of them seen once, and the ten largest clones take 15% to 20%. The V and J ends lost 5 bases and 2 bases respectively, with 17 bases between them. The CDR3 totals 16 residues. Germline V gene data show CDR1 as SGHRS and CDR2 as YFSETQ. Sequencing was performed on PBMCs, taken 15 days after the yellow fever booster vaccination. This chain connects TRBV5-1 to TRBJ2-1; possibly TRBD1 or TRBD2 for D (5 bases each). The receptor comes from a man younger than 35 who received the YFV17D yellow fever vaccine. The CDR3, as DNA: TGCGCCAGCAGACTGGGGGAAGGATTCACCTACAATGAGCAGTTCTTC. This codes for CASRLGEGFTYNEQFF.